This TCR beta chain came from a study of cytomegalovirus exposure and HLA in healthy donors. The V gene's germline CDR1 is MNHNS and CDR2 SASEGT. This CDR3 has 15 residues. The V gene lost 5 bases and the J gene lost 5 bases, with 18 bases spanning the gap. This PCR relied on a set of 60 Vbeta primers and 13 Jbeta primers. TCRdb keeps only in-frame clones here, not all; method: immunoSEQ multiplex PCR. The sample records over 150,000 clones, about 85% being singletons. Sequenced sample: PBMCs. V usage is TRBV6-1 and J usage is TRBJ2-5; the D gene is possibly TRBD2 (6 bases). This TCR derives from a man aged 25-45 years in good health and CMV-seropositive. The CDR3 DNA reads TGTGCCAGCAGTCAAAGGACGGCCCGGGGGGAGACCCAGTACTTC. This sequence encodes CASSQRTARGETQYF.